This T cell receptor (beta chain) was captured by sequencing in a study of OX40 agonist ivuxolimab in advanced cancers. Study overall: The study treated patients with ivuxolimab, an agonistic anti-OX40 (CD134) antibody.

The CDR3 sequence is 13 residues long. Germline V gene lookup returns CDR1 WSHSY and CDR2 SAAADI. The germline V and J ends were trimmed by 7 bases and 3 bases, with 11 bases remaining between them. Libraries were prepared by immunoSEQ multiplex PCR; TCRdb keeps only in-frame clonotypes and omits some of them. The table lists roughly 67,000 clones, under 95% of them singletons. The clonotype originates from an adult with an advanced solid tumor such as melanoma, head and neck, liver or kidney cancer. Sequenced here: CD4+ or CD8+ T cells sorted from blood, sampled in a trial of the OX40 agonist ivuxolimab. This chain joins TRBV10-2 and TRBJ2-3; possibly TRBD1 or TRBD2 for D (6 bases each). CDR3 in DNA: TGCGCCAGCACGGAGGGGGTGACAGATACGCAGTATTTT. It codes for CASTEGVTDTQYF.